This T cell receptor (beta chain) originates from a study of CD8 T cells in ankylosing spondylitis. General study results and limits: Earlier reports found some motif variants in synovial fluid and blood in reactive arthritis. Several highly homologous variants made up a TCR beta motif, and this motif appeared characteristic of ankylosing spondylitis blood. Significant enrichment of disease-linked clones was reported in matched ankylosing spondylitis synovial fluid.

Libraries of TCR beta came from quantitative 5'-RACE with molecular barcodes. Each CDR3 protein gets one entry after TCRdb re-called the 5' RACE reads with MiXCR. Of approximately 250,000 distinct CDR3 sequences listed, 8.2% were seen once; the top ten hold more than 4%. CDR1 is LGHNA, CDR2 YSLEER, per germline. This CDR3 has 14 residues. Trimming shortened V by 1 base and J by 2 bases, and 6 bases separated the two germline ends. The table lists this clonotype with many counts. The antigen is not known. V and J are TRBV4-3 and TRBJ2-4; D not certain. Sample: blood, either unsorted or a sorted T cell fraction (not recorded which). The origin of this receptor is a female donor with ankylosing spondylitis or in good health (not recorded which). The CDR3: CASSQGSSKNIQYF. CDR3 sequence (DNA): TGCGCCAGCAGCCAAGGCTCTTCCAAAAACATTCAGTACTTC.